This TCR beta chain emerged from a study of blood T cell repertoires in COVID-19. Clones were sequenced by immunoSEQ multiplex PCR, and TCRdb holds only the in-frame ones, with some missing. Of about 170,000 clones in the sample, about four fifths were seen once. CDR1 SNHLY and CDR2 FYNNEI come from the germline V gene. V dropped 4 bases and J dropped 7 bases, with 14 bases sitting between them. CDR3 length: 14 amino acids. The sample comprised peripheral blood. The clonotype originates from a man between 35 and 55 years old who had recovered from COVID-19. V and J are TRBV2 and TRBJ1-5; no definite D call. The CDR3 protein is CASSVESQRQPQHF. The CDR3 DNA is TGTGCCAGCAGTGTCGAGTCCCAAAGACAGCCCCAGCATTTT. Full variable domain (outside the CDR3, taken from reference TRBV2 and TRBJ1-5): EPEVTQTPSHQVTQMGQEVILRCVPISNHLYFYWYRQILGQKVEFLVSFYNNEISEKSEIFDDQFSVERPDGSNFTLKIRSTKLEDSAMYFCASSVESQRQPQHFGDGTRLSIL.